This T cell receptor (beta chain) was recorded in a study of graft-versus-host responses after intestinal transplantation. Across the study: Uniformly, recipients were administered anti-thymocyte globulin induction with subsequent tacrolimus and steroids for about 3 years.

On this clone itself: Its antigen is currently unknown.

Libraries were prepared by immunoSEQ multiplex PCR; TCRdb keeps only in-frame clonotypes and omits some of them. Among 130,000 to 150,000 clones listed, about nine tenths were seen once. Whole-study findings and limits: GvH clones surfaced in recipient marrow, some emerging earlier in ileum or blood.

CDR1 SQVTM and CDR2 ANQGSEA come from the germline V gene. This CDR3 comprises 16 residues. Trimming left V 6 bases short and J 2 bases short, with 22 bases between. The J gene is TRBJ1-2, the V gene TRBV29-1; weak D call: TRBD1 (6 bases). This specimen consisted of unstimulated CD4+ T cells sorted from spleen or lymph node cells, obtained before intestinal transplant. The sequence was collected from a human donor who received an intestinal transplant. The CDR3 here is CSVEPRQALTNYGYTF. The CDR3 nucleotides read TGCAGCGTCGAACCTCGACAGGCCCTTACGAACTATGGCTACACCTTC.